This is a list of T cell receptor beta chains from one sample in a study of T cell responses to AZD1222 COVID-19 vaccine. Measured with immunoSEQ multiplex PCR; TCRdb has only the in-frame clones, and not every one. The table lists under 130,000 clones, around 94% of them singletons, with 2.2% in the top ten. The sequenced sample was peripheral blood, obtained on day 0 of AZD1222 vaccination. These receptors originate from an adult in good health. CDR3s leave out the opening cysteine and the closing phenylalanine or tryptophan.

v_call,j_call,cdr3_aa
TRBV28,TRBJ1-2,VTEAGAEYGYT
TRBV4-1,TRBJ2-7,ASSLTSPREQY
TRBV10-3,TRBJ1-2,AISGSNPGDGYT
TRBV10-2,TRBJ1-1,ASSPAANTEAF
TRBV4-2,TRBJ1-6,ASSQEEGPLH
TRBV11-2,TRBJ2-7,ASSLAQTSYEQY
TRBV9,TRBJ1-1,ASSEGTGFTEAF
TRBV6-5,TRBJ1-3,ASSYSGQPGNTIY
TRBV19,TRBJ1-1,ASSWDGNTEAF
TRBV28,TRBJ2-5,ASSFWGQGETQY
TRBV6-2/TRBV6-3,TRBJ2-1,ASSYRRASYNEQF
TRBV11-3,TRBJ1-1,ASSADRAGTEAF
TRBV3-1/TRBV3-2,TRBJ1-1,ASSQGPRGGGSVRAF
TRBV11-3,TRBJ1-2,ASSLDPLTGYT
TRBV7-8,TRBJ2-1,ASSPLDATSDNNEQF
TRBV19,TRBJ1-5,ASSTSGQQVSNQPQH
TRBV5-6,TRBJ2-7,ASSLDGGAPYEQY
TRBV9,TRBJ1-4,ASSLEGTNEKLF
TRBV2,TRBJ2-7,ASRKDGSYEQY
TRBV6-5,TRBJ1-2,ASSSLGHYNYGYT
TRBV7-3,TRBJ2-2,ASSKNGLATGGELF
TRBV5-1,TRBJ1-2,ASSSGLGSITMART
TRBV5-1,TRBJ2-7,ASSLGSGTYEQY
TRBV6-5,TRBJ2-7,ASSPEGTGAYEQY